This entry describes one T cell receptor beta chain. This sample was taken from a study of T cell changes during pregnancy in multiple sclerosis. Profiling relied on immunoSEQ multiplex PCR, and the TCRdb table lists in-frame clones only, not all of them. The sample shows tens of thousands of clones, 92% of them seen only once. V was cut by 1 base and J by 2 bases, with 15 bases left in between. The germline V gene has CDR1 SGHVS and CDR2 FNYEAQ. There are 17 residues in the CDR3. Sample: CD4+ T cells from peripheral blood mononuclear cells, taken in the second trimester of pregnancy. The TCR comes from a female donor with multiple sclerosis, enrolled in a pregnancy study. The chain combines TRBV7-6 with TRBJ1-3, with a possible D match to TRBD1 (5 bases). CDR3 sequence reads: CASSLGTGGSAGNTIYF. CDR3 DNA sequence: TGTGCCAGCAGCTTAGGAACGGGGGGATCAGCTGGAAACACCATATATTTT.